The 15 T cell receptor beta chains below all came from one sample that was sequenced in a study of blood T cell repertoires in COVID-19. TCRdb's copy holds only in-frame clones and misses some; the assay was immunoSEQ multiplex PCR. The profile shows roughly 430,000 clones, roughly 90% of them singletons. What was sequenced was PBMCs or T cells enriched from blood (not recorded which). The source of these receptors is a woman between 18 and 29 years old who had been exposed to COVID-19.

This clone was found a few times. The genes are TRBV2 and TRBJ2-7; TRBD1 matches 9 bases. This CDR3 is 15 amino acids long. Trimming cost V 3 bases and J 1 base; bases outside gene matches: 4. CDR1 is SNHLY, CDR2 FYNNEI, per germline. The CDR3 protein is CASSDRGQGSYEQYF. The DNA of the CDR3 is TGTGCCAGCAGTGATAGGGGACAGGGTTCCTACGAGCAGTACTTC.

V usage is TRBV9 and J usage is TRBJ2-1, with 10 bases that match TRBD2. CDR1 is SGDLS and CDR2 is YYNGEE in the germline V gene. This CDR3 has 16 amino acids. The trim removed 0 bases at V and 9 bases at J, leaving 9 bases unmatched. DNA for the CDR3: TGTGCCAGCAGCGTAGAGCCTAGCGGGAGTTCCGGTGAGCAGTTCTTC. The encoded protein is CASSVEPSGSSGEQFF.

J is TRBJ1-4 and V is TRBV25-1; 8 bases fit TRBD1. The V gene end was trimmed by 4 bases and the J gene end by 4 bases; junction bases not matched to a gene: 5. From germline, CDR1 is MGHDK and CDR2 SYGVNS. The CDR3 has 15 residues. CDR3 nucleotides: TGTGCCAGCAGTGTACCGGGACAGGATAATGAAAAACTGTTTTTT. Encoded protein: CASSVPGQDNEKLFF.

This clone has just a few counts. The CDR3 DNA reads as TGCAGCGTGGAACGGGAGTGGGCGGCTGATGAGCAGTTCTTC. Protein product: CSVEREWAADEQFF. This chain connects TRBV29-1 to TRBJ2-1; D might be TRBD2 (6 bases). This CDR3 comprises 14 residues. V shed 6 bases and J shed 8 bases, with 20 bases lying between them. The germline V gene has CDR1 SQVTM and CDR2 ANQGSEA.

The V call is TRBV3-1 (or the pseudogene TRBV3-2), the J call TRBJ2-5, with TRBD1 matching 10 bases. Looked up from germline, CDR1 is LGHDT and CDR2 is YNNKEL (reference sequence). The CDR3 is 14 amino acids. Unmatched junction bases numbered 5, after V lost 5 bases and J lost 5 bases. CDR3 region: CASSKTGGWETQYF. In DNA, the CDR3 is TGTGCCAGCAGCAAGACAGGGGGCTGGGAGACCCAGTACTTC.

This clone was seen a few times. The CDR3 protein is CASNHRVANYGYTF. The CDR3 nucleotides read TGTGCCAGCAACCACAGGGTCGCTAACTATGGCTACACCTTC. V is TRBV28 and J is TRBJ1-2; TRBD1 is a possible D gene (6 bases). The V and J ends lost 7 bases and 0 bases respectively, with 12 bases between them. The CDR3 runs 14 residues. The germline gives CDR1 MDHEN, CDR2 SYDVKM.

The chain carries TRBV6-5 and TRBJ1-5; D is uncertain. The CDR3 contains 13 residues. Deletions cut 6 bases from V and 4 bases from J, with 10 bases between. Per the germline V gene, CDR1 is MNHEY and CDR2 is SVGAGI. CDR3 in amino acids: CASRLYPNQPQHF. CDR3 sequence (DNA): TGTGCCAGCAGGCTATATCCTAATCAGCCCCAGCATTTT.

This rearrangement joins TRBV7-2 to TRBJ2-7, with D perhaps TRBD1 (5 bases). Trimming pared 1 base from V and 2 bases from J, leaving 12 bases between. Per the germline V gene, CDR1 is SGHTA and CDR2 is FQGNSA. CDR3 length: 15 amino acids. CDR3 loop: CASSLVIQDPYEQYF. The CDR3 DNA is TGTGCCAGCAGCTTAGTAATACAGGACCCCTACGAGCAGTACTTC.

The V call is TRBV5-1, the J call TRBJ2-1; TRBD2 agrees at 7 bases. Germline assignment: CDR1 SGHRS and CDR2 YFSETQ. After removal of 4 bases from V and 1 base from J, the junction contained 8 bases not matched to a gene. This CDR3 has 16 amino acids. CDR3 bases: TGCGCCAGCAGCGGAGAGGGACTACTATCCTACAATGAGCAGTTCTTC. This translates into CASSGEGLLSYNEQFF. Looking up the rest from reference TRBV5-1 and TRBJ2-1 gives the full variable domain: KAGVTQTPRYLIKTRGQQVTLSCSPISGHRSVSWYQQTPGQGLQFLFEYFSETQRNKGNFPGRFSGRQFSNSRSEMNVSTLELGDSALYLCASSGEGLLSYNEQFFGPGTRLTVL.

The rearrangement joins TRBV28 to TRBJ1-4; no firm D call. The V gene's germline CDR1 is MDHEN and CDR2 SYDVKM. V was pared by 1 base and J by 4 bases, with 16 bases between. The CDR3 has 17 residues. The CDR3 DNA is TGTGCCAGCAGTTTATATCGGGAGAAACGGGGTAATGAAAAACTGTTTTTT. It codes for CASSLYREKRGNEKLFF.

The chain recombines TRBV29-1 with TRBJ2-7; TRBD1 matches 9 bases. The CDR3 has 16 amino acids. V lost 5 bases, J lost 5 bases, and 16 bases stayed unmatched. CDR1 and CDR2 (germline): SQVTM, ANQGSEA. In nucleotides, the CDR3 is TGCAGCGTTACCGCCTCGGACAGGGGAAGCGTCGACGAGCAGTACTTC. As protein: CSVTASDRGSVDEQYF.

The chain links TRBV4-1 to TRBJ2-1; maybe TRBD2 (5 bases). The CDR3 has 15 residues. V was cut by 0 bases and J by 3 bases, with 9 bases left in between. The germline V gene has CDR1 MGHRA and CDR2 YSYEKL. CDR3 residues: CASSQDEGRYNEQFF. The CDR3 nucleotides read TGCGCCAGCAGCCAAGATGAGGGTCGCTACAATGAGCAGTTCTTC.

This clone was observed a single time. The chain couples TRBV28 to TRBJ2-3, with 9 bases lining up with TRBD1. CDR1 is MDHEN, CDR2 SYDVKM, per germline. The CDR3 length is 13 residues. V was pared by 6 bases and J by 3 bases, with 1 base of the junction left unmatched. CDR3: CASRGQGTDTQYF. DNA for the CDR3: TGTGCCAGCAGGGGACAGGGAACAGATACGCAGTATTTT.

V usage is TRBV6-2 or TRBV6-3 and J usage is TRBJ2-5, with 8 bases identical to TRBD1. The J segment lost 5 bases and the V segment lost 5 bases, leaving 7 bases of the junction unmatched. Germline CDR1 and CDR2: MNHEY and SVGEGT. The CDR3 length is 14 residues. The CDR3 region has the DNA TGTGCCAGCAGTCAGACAGGGGTCCCGGAGACCCAGTACTTC. Its protein is CASSQTGVPETQYF.

The chain's CDR3 is CASRTSTDTQYF. In DNA form, the CDR3 reads TGTGCCAGCAGGACTAGCACAGATACGCAGTATTTT. The rearrangement joins TRBV27 to TRBJ2-3, with D unresolved. CDR3 size: 12 residues. Trimming took 6 bases from V and 0 from J, leaving 4 bases between them. The V gene's germline CDR1 is MNHEY and CDR2 SMNVEV (reference sequence).